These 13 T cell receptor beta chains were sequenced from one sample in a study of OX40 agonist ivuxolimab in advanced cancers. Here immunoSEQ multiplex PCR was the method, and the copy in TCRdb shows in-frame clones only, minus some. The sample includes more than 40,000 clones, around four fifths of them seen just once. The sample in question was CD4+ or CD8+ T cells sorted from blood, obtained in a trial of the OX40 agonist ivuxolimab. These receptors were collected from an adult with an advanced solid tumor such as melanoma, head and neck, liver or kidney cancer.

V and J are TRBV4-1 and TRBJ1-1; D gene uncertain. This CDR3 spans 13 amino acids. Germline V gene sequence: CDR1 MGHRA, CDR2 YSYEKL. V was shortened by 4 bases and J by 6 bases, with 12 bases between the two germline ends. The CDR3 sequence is CASSPREGSEAFF. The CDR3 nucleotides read TGCGCCAGCAGCCCCCGCGAGGGCTCTGAAGCTTTCTTT.

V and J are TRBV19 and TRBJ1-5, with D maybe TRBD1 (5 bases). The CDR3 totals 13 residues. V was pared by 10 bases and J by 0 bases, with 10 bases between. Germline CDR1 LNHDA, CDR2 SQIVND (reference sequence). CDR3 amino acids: CATGGYSNQPQHF. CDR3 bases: TGTGCCACCGGGGGATATAGCAATCAGCCCCAGCATTTT.

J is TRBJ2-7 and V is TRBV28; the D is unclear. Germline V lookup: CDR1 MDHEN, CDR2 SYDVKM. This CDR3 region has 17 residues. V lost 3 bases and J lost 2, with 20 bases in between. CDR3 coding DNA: TGTGCCAGCAGTTTCCCCCGCCTACGGGTGGGCGCCTACGAGCAGTACTTC. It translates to CASSFPRLRVGAYEQYF.

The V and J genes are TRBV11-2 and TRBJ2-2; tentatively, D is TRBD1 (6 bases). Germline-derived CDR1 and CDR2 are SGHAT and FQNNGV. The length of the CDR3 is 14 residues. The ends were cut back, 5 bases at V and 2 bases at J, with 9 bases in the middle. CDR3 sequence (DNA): TGTGCCAGCAGCCGCAGGGGAAACACCGGGGAGCTGTTTTTT. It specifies CASSRRGNTGELFF. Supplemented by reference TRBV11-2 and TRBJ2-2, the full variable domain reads EAGVAQSPRYKIIEKRQSVAFWCNPISGHATLYWYQQILGQGPKLLIQFQNNGVVDDSQLPKDRFSAERLKGVDSTLKIQPAKLEDSAVYLCASSRRGNTGELFFGEGSRLTVL.

CDR3 DNA sequence: TGCAGCGCCTTCCGGGACACTTACAATGAGCAGTTCTTC. This encodes CSAFRDTYNEQFF. This chain links TRBV29-1 with TRBJ2-1; maybe TRBD1 (6 bases). The CDR3 loop spans 13 amino acids. Germline V gene lookup returns CDR1 SQVTM and CDR2 ANQGSEA. V dropped 7 bases and J dropped 4 bases, with 14 bases sitting between them.

CDR3: CASSPPAIFNYEQYF. In DNA, the CDR3 is TGTGCCAGCAGCCCCCCAGCCATCTTTAACTACGAGCAGTACTTC. The chain links TRBV7-6 to TRBJ2-7; D gene unclear. CDR3 size: 15 residues. Germline CDR1 is SGHVS and CDR2 is FNYEAQ. Trimming cost V 5 bases and J 3 bases, with 17 bases left between them.

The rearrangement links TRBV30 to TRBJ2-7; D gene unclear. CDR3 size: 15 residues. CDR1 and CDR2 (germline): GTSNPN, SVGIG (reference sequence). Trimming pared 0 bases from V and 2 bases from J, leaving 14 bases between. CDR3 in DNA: TGTGCCTGGAGTGTATCCTCATCACCCACCTACGAGCAGTACTTC. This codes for CAWSVSSSPTYEQYF.

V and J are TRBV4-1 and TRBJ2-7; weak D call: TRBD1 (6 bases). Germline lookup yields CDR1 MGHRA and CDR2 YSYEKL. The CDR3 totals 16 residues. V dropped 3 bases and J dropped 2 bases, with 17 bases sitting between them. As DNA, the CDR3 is TGCGCCAGCAGCCAGGAAAACAGGGTAGGCACCTACGAGCAGTACTTC. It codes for CASSQENRVGTYEQYF.

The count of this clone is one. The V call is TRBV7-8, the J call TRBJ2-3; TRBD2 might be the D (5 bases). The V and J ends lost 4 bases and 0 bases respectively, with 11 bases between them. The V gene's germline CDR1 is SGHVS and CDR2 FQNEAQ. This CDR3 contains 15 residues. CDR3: CASSYVSASTDTQYF. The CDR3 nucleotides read TGTGCCAGCAGCTACGTTAGCGCAAGCACAGATACGCAGTATTTT. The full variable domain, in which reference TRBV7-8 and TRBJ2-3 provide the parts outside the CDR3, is GAGVSQSPRYKVAKRGQDVALRCDPISGHVSLFWYQQALGQGPEFLTYFQNEAQLDKSGLPSDRFFAERPEGSVSTLKIQRTQQEDSAVYLCASSYVSASTDTQYFGPGTRLTVL.

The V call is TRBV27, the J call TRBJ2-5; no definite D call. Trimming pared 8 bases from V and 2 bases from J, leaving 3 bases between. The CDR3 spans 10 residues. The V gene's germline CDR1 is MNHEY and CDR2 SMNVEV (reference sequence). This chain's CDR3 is CASVQETQYF. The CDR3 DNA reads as TGTGCCAGCGTTCAAGAGACCCAGTACTTC.

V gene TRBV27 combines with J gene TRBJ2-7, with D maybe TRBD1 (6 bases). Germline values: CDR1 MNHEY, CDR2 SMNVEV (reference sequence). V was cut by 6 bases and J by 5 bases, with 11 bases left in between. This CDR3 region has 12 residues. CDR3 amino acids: CASRSTGNEQYF. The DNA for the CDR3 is TGTGCCAGCAGGTCCACAGGGAACGAGCAGTACTTC.

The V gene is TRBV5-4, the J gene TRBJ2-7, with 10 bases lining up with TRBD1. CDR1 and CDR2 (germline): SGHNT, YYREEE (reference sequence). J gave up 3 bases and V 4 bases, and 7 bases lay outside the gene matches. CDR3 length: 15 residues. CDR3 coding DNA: TGTGCCAGCAGCATGGGACAGGGGTTGTACTACGAGCAGTACTTC. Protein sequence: CASSMGQGLYYEQYF.

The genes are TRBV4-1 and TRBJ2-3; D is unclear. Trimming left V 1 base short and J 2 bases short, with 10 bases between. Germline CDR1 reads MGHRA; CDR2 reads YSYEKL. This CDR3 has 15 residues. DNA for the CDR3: TGCGCCAGCAGCCAAGTTTCTGGGTACACAGATACGCAGTATTTT. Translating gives CASSQVSGYTDTQYF.